The entry below gives a single T cell receptor beta chain sequence along with its context. Its antigen is not known. This specimen comes from a study of monozygotic twins with inflammatory bowel disease. Study-level results: Repertoire similarity did not differ between concordant and discordant twins, perhaps due to limited power. Cells of different T cell subtypes could not be told apart. IBD patients, compared with healthy twins, shared fewer clonotypes with others (especially with disease activity).

Researchers used template switching to add UMIs featuring a 6-nucleotide sample barcode. With the 5' RACE reads reprocessed, TCRdb shows one record per CDR3 protein and no DNA. The sample table includes 350,000 to 500,000 distinct CDR3 sequences. The CDR3 loop spans 13 amino acids. The V gene is TRBV12-3 or TRBV12-4, the J gene TRBJ1-1. This receptor was obtained from a human donor with ulcerative colitis or Crohn's disease, or a healthy co-twin of an affected twin (not recorded which). Input material: blood. CDR3 protein: CASSLGGKTEAFF.